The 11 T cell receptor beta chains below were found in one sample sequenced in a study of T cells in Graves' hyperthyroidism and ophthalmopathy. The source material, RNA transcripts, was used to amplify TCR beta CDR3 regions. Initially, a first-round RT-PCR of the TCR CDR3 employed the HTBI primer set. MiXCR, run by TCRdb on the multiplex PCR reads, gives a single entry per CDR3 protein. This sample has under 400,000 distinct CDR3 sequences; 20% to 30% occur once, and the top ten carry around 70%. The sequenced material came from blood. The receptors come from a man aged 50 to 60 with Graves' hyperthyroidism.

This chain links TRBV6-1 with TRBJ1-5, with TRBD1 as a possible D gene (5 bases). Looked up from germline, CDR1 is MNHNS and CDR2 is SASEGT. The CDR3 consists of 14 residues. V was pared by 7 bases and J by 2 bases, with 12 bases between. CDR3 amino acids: CASNPRAGNQPQHF. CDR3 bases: TGTGCCAGCAATCCCAGGGCGGGCAATCAGCCCCAGCATTTT.

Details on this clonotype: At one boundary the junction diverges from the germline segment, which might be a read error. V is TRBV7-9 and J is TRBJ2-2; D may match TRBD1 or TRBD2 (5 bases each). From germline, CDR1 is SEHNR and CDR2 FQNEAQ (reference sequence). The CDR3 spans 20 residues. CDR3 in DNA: TGCGCCAGCAGCCAAGATAGTGTGGGGACGGCGCACACTCTCACCGGGGAGCTGTTTTTT. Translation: CASSQDSVGTAHTLTGELFF.

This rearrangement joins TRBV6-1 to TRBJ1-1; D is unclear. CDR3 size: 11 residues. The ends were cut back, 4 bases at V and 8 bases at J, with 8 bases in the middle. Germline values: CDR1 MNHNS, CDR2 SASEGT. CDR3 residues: CASSADGEAFF. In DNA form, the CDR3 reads TGTGCCAGCAGTGCGGACGGAGAAGCTTTCTTT.

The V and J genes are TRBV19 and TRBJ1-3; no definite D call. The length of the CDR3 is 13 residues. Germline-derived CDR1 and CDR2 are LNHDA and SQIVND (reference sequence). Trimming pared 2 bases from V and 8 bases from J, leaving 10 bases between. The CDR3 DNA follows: TGTGCCAGTAGTATAAGAGGGAGTGACACCATATATTTT. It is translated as CASSIRGSDTIYF.

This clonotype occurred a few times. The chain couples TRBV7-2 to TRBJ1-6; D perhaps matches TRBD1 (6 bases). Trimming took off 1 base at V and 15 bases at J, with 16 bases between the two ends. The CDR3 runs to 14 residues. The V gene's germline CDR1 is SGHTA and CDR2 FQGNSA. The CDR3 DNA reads TGTGCCAGCAGCTTAGGGAGTCGGACAGCTCACCTCCACTTT. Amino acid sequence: CASSLGSRTAHLHF.

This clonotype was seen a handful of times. CDR3 sequence reads: CASSKQGRRYGYTF. Written as DNA, the CDR3 is TGTGCCAGCAGTAAACAGGGTCGTCGGTATGGCTACACCTTC. V and J are TRBV28 and TRBJ1-2; a possible D gene is TRBD1 (6 bases). Germline lookup yields CDR1 MDHEN and CDR2 SYDVKM. This CDR3 comprises 14 residues. Trimming stripped 5 bases from V and 5 bases from J, with 15 bases between.

CDR3 protein: CSARPGLAGDYEQYF. The CDR3, as DNA: TGCAGTGCTAGGCCTGGACTAGCGGGAGACTACGAGCAGTACTTC. The chain uses TRBV20-1 and TRBJ2-7, with 13 bases matching TRBD2. The CDR3 sequence is 15 residues long. J lost 3 bases, V lost 3 bases, and 5 bases had no gene match. Per the germline V gene, CDR1 is DFQATT and CDR2 is SNEGSKA (reference sequence).

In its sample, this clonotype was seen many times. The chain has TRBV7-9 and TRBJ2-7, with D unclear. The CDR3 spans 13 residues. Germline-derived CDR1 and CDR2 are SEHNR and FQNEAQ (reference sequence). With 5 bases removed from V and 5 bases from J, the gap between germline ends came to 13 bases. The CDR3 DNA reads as TGTGCCAGCAGCCTGCTGGGTGGGAACGAGCAGTACTTC. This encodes CASSLLGGNEQYF.

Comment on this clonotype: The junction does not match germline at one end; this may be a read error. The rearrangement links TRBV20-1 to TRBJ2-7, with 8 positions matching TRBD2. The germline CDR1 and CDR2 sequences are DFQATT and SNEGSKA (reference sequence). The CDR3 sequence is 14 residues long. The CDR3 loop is CSARKREITYERYF. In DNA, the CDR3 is TGCAGTGCTAGAAAGCGGGAGATCACCTACGAGCGGTACTTC.

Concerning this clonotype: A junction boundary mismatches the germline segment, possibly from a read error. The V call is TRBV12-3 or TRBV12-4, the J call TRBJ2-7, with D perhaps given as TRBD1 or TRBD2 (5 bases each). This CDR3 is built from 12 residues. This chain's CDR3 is CASSMGAYEQYF. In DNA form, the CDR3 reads TGCGCCAGCAGTATGGGGGCCTACGAGCAGTACTTC.

The CDR3, as DNA: TGCAGTGCTAGAAAATCATTAGCGGGAGGGGATACGCAGTATTTT. Protein: CSARKSLAGGDTQYF. The chain has TRBV20-1 and TRBJ2-3; TRBD2 matches at 11 bases. Germline values: CDR1 DFQATT, CDR2 SNEGSKA (reference sequence). V trimming: 2 bases; J trimming: 6 bases; junction bases outside the gene matches: 7. CDR3 length equals 15 residues.